These T cell receptor beta chains were read from a single sample in a study of siplizumab effects on memory and regulatory T cells. Data came from immunoSEQ multiplex PCR; TCRdb stores just in-frame clones and leaves some out. The sample records roughly 11,000 clones, around 45% being singletons. No antigen is known for these receptors. What was sequenced was CFSE-low (dividing) CD8+ T cells sorted from an allogeneic mixed lymphocyte reaction. These receptor sequences come from a human donor in good health; the cells came from an allogeneic mixed lymphocyte reaction. Some clones in this sample may be carry-over from other donors' samples. CDR3s include the opening cysteine and the closing phenylalanine or tryptophan. The D gene is left open where the match is weak. The listing skips clone size in some rows; elsewhere it reads once, few, many or a size class.

- | few | TRBJ2-7 | TRBV4-1 | CASSPHGSPIELYEQYF | TGCGCCAGCAGCCCTCATGGCAGCCCCATCGAGTTATACGAGCAGTACTTC
- | - | TRBJ2-5 | TRBV11-1 | CASSLSDPIQETQYF | TGTGCCAGCAGCTTATCGGACCCGATCCAAGAGACCCAGTACTTC
- | - | TRBJ2-7 | TRBV7-8 | CASSLGAYTYEQYF | TGTGCCAGCAGCTTAGGGGCCTATACCTACGAGCAGTACTTC
- | - | TRBJ1-5 | TRBV29-1 | CSVPDRGQPQHF | TGCAGCGTCCCGGACCGAGGTCAGCCCCAGCATTTT
- | - | TRBJ2-1 | TRBV19 | CASSLSAVGYNEQFF | TGTGCCAGTAGTTTATCAGCAGTCGGGTACAATGAGCAGTTCTTC
- | - | TRBJ2-1 | TRBV27 | CASRILAGGYNNEQFF | TGTGCCAGCAGAATACTAGCAGGAGGATACAACAATGAGCAGTTCTTC
TRBD2 | - | TRBJ2-1 | TRBV6-5 | CASRWTSGGAAEQFF | TGTGCCAGCAGGTGGACTAGCGGGGGGGCCGCTGAGCAGTTCTTC
- | once | TRBJ2-2 | TRBV7-6 | CASSLFSTEELFF | TGTGCCAGCAGCTTATTCTCGACCGAGGAGCTGTTTTTT
- | few | TRBJ1-1 | TRBV10-3 | CAISESTGTEAFF | TGTGCCATCAGTGAGTCGACGGGCACTGAAGCTTTCTTT
TRBD2 | - | TRBJ2-5 | TRBV4-1 | CASSQVLAGGPRQETQYF | TGCGCCAGCAGCCAAGTACTAGCGGGAGGGCCGAGGCAAGAGACCCAGTACTTC
TRBD2 | - | TRBJ2-5 | TRBV14 | CAGSQDLGEGETQYF | TGTGCCGGCAGCCAAGATCTCGGGGAGGGAGAGACCCAGTACTTC
TRBD2 | few | TRBJ2-5 | TRBV19 | CASSPSTSGGGTQYF | TGTGCCAGTAGTCCCTCGACTAGCGGGGGAGGGACCCAGTACTTC
- | many | TRBJ2-3 | TRBV2 | CASGLDTDTQYF | TGTGCCAGCGGGCTAGACACAGATACGCAGTATTTT
TRBD2 | - | TRBJ2-2 | TRBV7-9 | CASRPGLAGTGELFF | TGTGCCAGCAGGCCGGGACTAGCGGGCACCGGGGAGCTGTTTTTT
- | - | TRBJ1-2 | TRBV5-4 | CASSTETREAYTF | TGTGCCAGCAGCACAGAGACACGGGAGGCCTACACCTTC
- | many | TRBJ1-6 | TRBV6-1 | CASSEGISSYNSPLHF | TGTGCCAGCAGTGAAGGGATTAGCTCCTATAATTCACCCCTCCACTTT
- | few | TRBJ2-7 | TRBV14 | CASSRVRVDSEQYF | TGTGCCAGCAGCCGGGTCAGGGTGGACTCCGAGCAGTACTTC